Below are 29 T cell receptor beta chains sequenced from a single sample in a study of early T cells in non-severe SARS-CoV-2 infection. A single record per CDR3 protein comes from TCRdb applying MiXCR to the 5' RACE reads. The sample has approximately 97,000 distinct CDR3 sequences, around 10% seen once. The starting material was whole blood, obtained at baseline. Source of these receptors: an adult who was a healthcare worker with PCR-confirmed SARS-CoV-2 infection or an uninfected control (not recorded which).

This clonotype was seen only a few times. The V call is TRBV7-6, the J call TRBJ2-3; possibly TRBD2 for D (6 bases). Germline CDR1 is SGHVS and CDR2 is FNYEAQ. V lost 7 bases to trimming and J lost 3 bases, with 14 bases between them. The CDR3 contains 14 residues. DNA of the CDR3: TGTGCCAGCACCCCTGCCGGGGGAACAGATACGCAGTATTTT. As protein: CASTPAGGTDTQYF.

The chain carries TRBV6-6 and TRBJ1-5; D remains unclear. Germline CDR1 and CDR2: MNHNY and SVGAGI (reference sequence). The CDR3 extends over 11 amino acids. Trimming stripped 4 bases from V and 7 bases from J, with 5 bases between. DNA for the CDR3: TGTGCCAGCAGTTCGGGCCAGCCCCAGCATTTT. Translating it yields CASSSGQPQHF.

CDR3 loop: CASSMTNTEAFF. CDR3 nucleotide sequence: TGTGCCAGCAGCATGACGAACACTGAAGCTTTCTTT. The gene calls are TRBV5-6 and TRBJ1-1; D not certain. CDR1 and CDR2 (germline): SGHDT, YYEEEE. This CDR3 region has 12 residues. Trimming shortened V by 4 bases and J by 1 base, and 5 bases separated the two germline ends. The entire variable domain, with the rest obtained from reference TRBV5-6 and TRBJ1-1, is as follows: DAGVTQSPTHLIKTRGQQVTLRCSPKSGHDTVSWYQQALGQGPQFIFQYYEEEERQRGNFPDRFSGHQFPNYSSELNVNALLLGDSALYLCASSMTNTEAFFGQGTRLTVV.

The V and J genes are TRBV5-4 and TRBJ2-1; no clear D gene. The CDR3 consists of 15 residues. V was clipped by 0 bases and J by 7 bases, with 14 bases between them. Germline loops: CDR1 SGHNT, CDR2 YYREEE (reference sequence). CDR3 residues: CASSLANPKGNEQFF. The CDR3 coding sequence is TGTGCCAGCAGCTTGGCTAACCCGAAAGGTAATGAGCAGTTCTTC.

This clonotype was counted only a few times. V and J are TRBV6-2 or TRBV6-3 and TRBJ2-2; the D is unclear. The CDR3 covers 13 residues. V was pared by 8 bases and J by 1 base, with 8 bases between. Germline V gene lookup returns CDR1 MNHEY and CDR2 SVGEGT. The CDR3 DNA is TGTGCCAGCGGAGACGGGAACACCGGGGAGCTGTTTTTT. Its protein product is CASGDGNTGELFF.

The sample holds many counts of this clonotype. V is TRBV7-2 and J is TRBJ2-7, with a possible D match to TRBD1 (5 bases). Per germline, CDR1 SGHTA and CDR2 FQGNSA. This CDR3 region has 15 residues. Trimming removed 1 base from V and 1 base from J, with 11 bases in between. This CDR3 is CASSLGGAWSYEQYF. As DNA, the CDR3 is TGTGCCAGCAGCTTAGGTGGGGCATGGTCCTACGAGCAGTACTTC.

This clonotype occurred many times. The chain joins TRBV20-1 to TRBJ2-5; D is possibly TRBD2 (5 bases). This CDR3 has 14 residues. The V end was cut by 1 base, the J end by 7 bases, with 16 bases between. Germline V gene lookup returns CDR1 DFQATT and CDR2 SNEGSKA (reference sequence). CDR3 sequence: CSARVRLGAGTQYF. CDR3 bases: TGCAGTGCTAGAGTCCGGCTGGGAGCCGGGACCCAGTACTTC.

This clonotype was recorded many times. This sequence joins TRBV5-4 and TRBJ1-6; D is unclear. V was clipped by 7 bases and J by 5 bases, with 10 bases between them. Germline CDR1 SGHNT, CDR2 YYREEE (reference sequence). This CDR3 comprises 13 residues. CDR3 sequence (DNA): TGTGCCAGCTCACGAGAGGATAATTCACCCCTCCACTTT. Encoded protein: CASSREDNSPLHF.

This clonotype was seen just once. The J gene is TRBJ1-1, the V gene TRBV7-9; 7 bases align to TRBD1. This CDR3 is 14 amino acids long. The ends lost 9 bases at V and 3 bases at J; junction bases unmatched: 10. Germline values: CDR1 SEHNR, CDR2 FQNEAQ (reference sequence). CDR3 nucleotide sequence: TGTGCCAGTCGCAAAGGGGGCCATTACACTGAAGCTTTCTTT. This sequence encodes CASRKGGHYTEAFF.

V is TRBV7-2 and J is TRBJ2-1; D gene unclear. Trimming shortened V by 2 bases and J by 7 bases, and 12 bases separated the two germline ends. The CDR3 runs to 14 residues. The germline CDR1 and CDR2 sequences are SGHTA and FQGNSA. Written as DNA, the CDR3 is TGTGCCAGCAGCTTAATGAACGGAGCGAATGAGCAGTTCTTC. Protein sequence: CASSLMNGANEQFF.

This clonotype was picked up a small number of times. The rearrangement joins TRBV5-5 to TRBJ2-7, with D possibly TRBD2 on 6 matching bases. Trimming cost V 0 bases and J 4 bases, with 11 bases left between them. This CDR3 contains 14 residues. Germline CDR1 SGHKS, CDR2 YYEKEE (reference sequence). CDR3 in DNA: TGTGCCAGCAGCTTGGATGGGACTGTATACGAGCAGTACTTC. Translated: CASSLDGTVYEQYF. Filled out from reference TRBV5-5 and TRBJ2-7, the complete variable domain reads DAGVTQSPTHLIKTRGQQVTLRCSPISGHKSVSWYQQVLGQGPQFIFQYYEKEERGRGNFPDRFSARQFPNYSSELNVNALLLGDSALYLCASSLDGTVYEQYFGPGTRLTVT.

The J gene is TRBJ2-7, the V gene TRBV7-6; 7 nucleotides match TRBD2. V lost 1 base and J lost 3; bases outside the gene matches: 3. There are 14 residues in the CDR3. In germline, CDR1 is SGHVS, CDR2 FNYEAQ. CDR3: CASSLGGSRYEQYF. The CDR3 coding sequence is TGTGCCAGCAGCTTAGGCGGGAGCCGCTACGAGCAGTACTTC.

The rearrangement joins TRBV3-1 to TRBJ2-3; unclear D gene. Trimming left V 2 bases short and J 2 bases short, with 8 bases between. Per germline, CDR1 LGHDT and CDR2 YNNKEL (reference sequence). The CDR3 loop spans 14 amino acids. CDR3 amino acids: CASSQYDFTDTQYF. The CDR3 bases are TGTGCCAGCAGCCAATACGATTTCACAGATACGCAGTATTTT.

This chain joins TRBV24-1 and TRBJ1-1; unclear D gene. This CDR3 has 13 residues. The germline V and J ends were trimmed by 3 bases and 3 bases, with 7 bases remaining between them. The germline gives CDR1 KGHDR, CDR2 SFDVKD. The CDR3 region is CATSDVWYTEAFF. Written as DNA, the CDR3 is TGTGCCACCAGTGATGTGTGGTACACTGAAGCTTTCTTT.

This clonotype showed up many times. The rearrangement links TRBV5-4 to TRBJ2-7, with a tentative D call TRBD2 (6 bases). Trimming took 0 bases from V and 2 from J, leaving 12 bases between them. The CDR3 covers 15 residues. Germline values: CDR1 SGHNT, CDR2 YYREEE (reference sequence). The DNA of the CDR3 is TGTGCCAGCAGCTTGGCCGGGACTCGTCCCTACGAGCAGTACTTC. This sequence encodes CASSLAGTRPYEQYF.

The chain uses TRBV19 and TRBJ2-7; the D gene is possibly TRBD2 (5 bases). This CDR3 is 15 amino acids long. The germline V and J ends were trimmed by 4 bases and 4 bases, with 17 bases remaining between them. Germline CDR1 LNHDA, CDR2 SQIVND (reference sequence). The CDR3: CASSTLLGAGYEQYF. The CDR3 coding sequence is TGTGCCAGTAGTACCCTACTAGGAGCTGGTTACGAGCAGTACTTC.

The chain joins TRBV20-1 to TRBJ2-7, with D unclear. Germline CDR1 is DFQATT and CDR2 is SNEGSKA (reference sequence). With 3 bases removed from V and 5 bases from J, the gap between germline ends came to 14 bases. The CDR3 runs to 13 residues. CDR3 sequence: CSARPTVSDEQYF. For the CDR3, the DNA is TGCAGTGCTAGGCCGACGGTTTCGGACGAGCAGTACTTC.

This clonotype was detected many times. The chain joins TRBV6-5 to TRBJ1-1, with D perhaps matching TRBD1 (5 bases). The CDR3 sequence is 14 residues long. The germline V gene encodes CDR1 MNHEY and CDR2 SVGAGI. Trimming shortened V by 7 bases and J by 4 bases, and 16 bases separated the two germline ends. The CDR3 loop reads CASIRDGGTTEAFF. DNA for the CDR3: TGTGCCAGCATCCGGGACGGGGGAACCACTGAAGCTTTCTTT.

This clonotype showed up many times. The chain links TRBV27 to TRBJ2-7, with 9 bases identical to TRBD1. The V and J ends lost 4 bases and 0 bases, in that order; junction bases with no gene match: 10. This CDR3 comprises 17 residues. Looked up from germline, CDR1 is MNHEY and CDR2 is SMNVEV (reference sequence). CDR3 sequence: CASSSGQGGDSSYEQYF. The CDR3 nucleotides are TGTGCCAGCAGTTCGGGACAGGGCGGAGATAGCTCCTACGAGCAGTACTTC.

The V and J genes are TRBV5-6 and TRBJ1-2; D not certain. This CDR3 region has 13 residues. Germline V CDR1 and CDR2: SGHDT, YYEEEE. V gave up 4 bases and J gave up 2 bases, with 9 bases separating them. The CDR3 region has the DNA TGTGCCAGCAGCACGGACGGAAACTATGGCTACACCTTC. Protein sequence: CASSTDGNYGYTF.

The genes are TRBV29-1 and TRBJ2-4, with D hard to call. Germline loops: CDR1 SQVTM, CDR2 ANQGSEA. V was clipped by 4 bases and J by 8 bases, with 15 bases between them. CDR3 length: 13 amino acids. CDR3 coding DNA: TGCAGCGTTGCTTACGGGCCAAGGGACATTCAGTACTTC. It specifies CSVAYGPRDIQYF.

This clonotype showed up just a few times. The rearrangement joins TRBV20-1 to TRBJ2-7; 9 nucleotides align to TRBD1. CDR1 is DFQATT, CDR2 SNEGSKA, per germline (reference sequence). The CDR3 loop spans 14 amino acids. The CDR3 sequence: CSVKRGQGLYEQYF. The CDR3 DNA follows: TGCAGCGTAAAAAGGGGACAGGGCCTCTACGAGCAGTACTTC.

This clonotype has more than one count but fewer than ten. The chain joins TRBV12-3 or TRBV12-4 to TRBJ2-1; maybe TRBD1 (6 bases). Trimming shortened V by 5 bases and J by 8 bases, and 10 bases separated the two germline ends. This CDR3 has 12 amino acids. CDR3 sequence (DNA): TGTGCCAGCAGTCCTACAGGGTATGAGCAGTTCTTC. Protein: CASSPTGYEQFF.

The rearrangement joins TRBV12-3 or TRBV12-4 to TRBJ1-2; TRBD1 agrees at 10 bases. This CDR3 contains 16 residues. V lost 6 bases and J lost 3; bases outside the gene matches: 10. The CDR3 DNA sequence: TGTGCCAGCAGCCATTCCATGACAGGGGGCGACTATGGCTACACCTTC. Translation gives CASSHSMTGGDYGYTF.

The chain is built from TRBV20-1 and TRBJ2-3; TRBD2 aligns across 10 bases. From germline, CDR1 is DFQATT and CDR2 SNEGSKA (reference sequence). J gave up 3 bases and V 5 bases, and 2 bases lay outside the gene matches. This CDR3 comprises 13 residues. The CDR3 spells CSAASGSTDTQYF. The CDR3 coding sequence is TGCAGTGCTGCTAGCGGGAGTACAGATACGCAGTATTTT.

V gene TRBV6-6 combines with J gene TRBJ2-2; D is uncertain. The CDR3 totals 13 residues. Per germline, CDR1 MNHNY and CDR2 SVGAGI (reference sequence). The V end was cut by 9 bases, the J end by 1 base, with 9 bases between. In DNA form, the CDR3 reads TGTGCCAGTCTCCCGGGGAACACCGGGGAGCTGTTTTTT. This encodes CASLPGNTGELFF.

This clonotype was seen ten or more times. The chain recombines TRBV2 with TRBJ2-1, with D hard to call. V lost 7 bases, J lost 8 bases, and 9 bases lay in between. Germline V gene data show CDR1 as SNHLY and CDR2 as FYNNEI. The CDR3 is 11 amino acids. The CDR3 DNA sequence: TGTGCCAGCATACAATCCCATGAGCAGTTCTTC. Translated, it gives CASIQSHEQFF.

This clonotype was detected ten times or more. J is TRBJ1-1 and V is TRBV20-1, with D uncertain. In germline, CDR1 is DFQATT, CDR2 SNEGSKA (reference sequence). The CDR3 consists of 13 residues. V lost 0 bases and J lost 6, with 11 bases in between. The CDR3 reads CSARDLGNSEAFF. The DNA for the CDR3 is TGCAGTGCTAGAGATTTAGGGAATTCTGAAGCTTTCTTT.

This clonotype came up a few times. The V gene is TRBV7-3, the J gene TRBJ2-6; 8 nucleotides agree with TRBD1. CDR3 length: 17 amino acids. Germline CDR1 and CDR2: SGHTA and FQGTGA. V was clipped by 5 bases and J by 0 bases; unmatched bases: 6. The CDR3 bases are TGTGCCAGCAGCCCACGACAGGGGACCTCTGGGGCCAACGTCCTGACTTTC. Its translation: CASSPRQGTSGANVLTF.